This T cell receptor (beta chain) was recorded in a study of monozygotic twins with inflammatory bowel disease. A note on this clonotype: Its specificity is not known.

The UMIs carried a 6-nucleotide sample barcode, and they were added by template switching. TCRdb re-analyzed the 5' RACE reads; it lists each CDR3 protein once, without DNA. This sample contains fewer than 450,000 distinct CDR3 sequences. Study-wide points: There were differing immunosuppressive treatments, which may have added variability to patient repertoires.

From germline, CDR1 is GTSNPN and CDR2 SVGIG (reference sequence). This CDR3 region has 15 residues. Input material: blood. The TCR originated in a human donor with ulcerative colitis or Crohn's disease, or a healthy co-twin of an affected twin (not recorded which). This chain connects TRBV30 to TRBJ2-1. The CDR3 protein is CAWVAWGSPYNEQFF.